This passage covers 25 T cell receptor beta chains from one sample sequenced in a study of shared clonotypes between healthy human individuals (dated by TCRdb to between 2020 and 2021). Receptors were amplified or captured by the immunoSEQ multiplex PCR assay. Held by TCRdb, this immuneACCESS table contains in-frame sequences only and omits some clones. Under half of the omission traces to an unresolved V gene where checked; the cause of the rest is unknown. The sample contains about 490,000 clones, about 79% of them found a single time. The top ten constitute under 15% of the sample. Input material: PBMCs. The source of these receptors is a woman aged 40 to 50 in good health. Some clones in this sample may be carry-over from other donors' samples.

On this clone: One end of the junction does not line up with germline, which may come from a read error. The V and J genes are TRBV18 and TRBJ1-1, with unresolved D. Germline assignment: CDR1 KGHSH and CDR2 LQKENI. There are 15 residues in the CDR3. CDR3 in amino acids: CASSPRATGNIEAFF. Written as DNA, the CDR3 is TGTGCCAGCTCACCGCGGGCAACCGGGAACATTGAAGCTTTCTTT.

The V gene is TRBV28, the J gene TRBJ2-7; D gene ambiguous. Germline V gene lookup returns CDR1 MDHEN and CDR2 SYDVKM. The CDR3 contains 13 residues. Trimming took off 4 bases at V and 4 bases at J, with 11 bases between the two ends. The CDR3 bases are TGTGCCAGCAGTTCATGGACGGGTTACGAGCAGTACTTC. It specifies CASSSWTGYEQYF. Full variable domain (outside the CDR3, taken from reference TRBV28 and TRBJ2-7): DVKVTQSSRYLVKRTGEKVFLECVQDMDHENMFWYRQDPGLGLRLIYFSYDVKMKEKGDIPEGYSVSREKKERFSLILESASTNQTSMYLCASSSWTGYEQYFGPGTRLTVT.

The rearrangement joins TRBV5-4 to TRBJ2-1; 9 bases align to TRBD2. Germline assignment: CDR1 SGHNT and CDR2 YYREEE (reference sequence). The CDR3 totals 16 residues. The J segment lost 0 bases and the V segment lost 4 bases, leaving 5 bases of the junction unmatched. The CDR3 region has the DNA TGTGCCAGCAGCGCCCTAGCGGGAAGCTCCTACAATGAGCAGTTCTTC. Translating gives CASSALAGSSYNEQFF.

V usage is TRBV5-1 and J usage is TRBJ2-2, with 7 nucleotides matching TRBD1. Trimming took 5 bases from V and 1 from J; bases not matched to a gene: 5. The CDR3 is 15 amino acids. CDR1 SGHRS and CDR2 YFSETQ come from the germline V gene. CDR3 nucleotides: TGCGCCAGCAGAGGGGGCAGAGTGAACACCGGGGAGCTGTTTTTT. Encoded protein: CASRGGRVNTGELFF.

This clone was seen a single time. One base separates it from a far larger clone, so it is likely a read error. This sample includes further DNA sequences coding for the same CDR3. This chain connects TRBV7-2 to TRBJ2-7; 14 bases align to TRBD2. Trimming at V came to 6 bases and at J to 7 bases, leaving 14 bases not matched to a gene. The germline gives CDR1 SGHTA, CDR2 FQGNSA. The CDR3 is 17 residues long. Here the CDR3 reads CASSLRARGLAGVEQYF. The CDR3 nucleotides read TGTGCCAGCAGTCTCCGAGCTCGGGGACTAGCGGGAGTAGAGCAGTACTTC. The full variable domain, in which reference TRBV7-2 and TRBJ2-7 provide the parts outside the CDR3, is GAGVSQSPSNKVTEKGKDVELRCDPISGHTALYWYRQSLGQGLEFLIYFQGNSAPDKSGLPSDRFSAERTGGSVSTLTIQRTQQEDSAVYLCASSLRARGLAGVEQYFGPGTRLTVT.

This clone was observed many times. V gene TRBV6-4 combines with J gene TRBJ2-1; D is possibly TRBD1 or TRBD2 (6 bases each). The CDR3 is made up of 14 amino acids. V was trimmed by 2 bases and J by 7 bases, leaving 12 bases between them. Per germline, CDR1 MRHNA and CDR2 SNTAGT. This CDR3 reads CASSDGGGGNEQFF. The CDR3 DNA follows: TGTGCCAGCAGTGACGGGGGCGGAGGGAATGAGCAGTTCTTC.

This clone was detected only a few times. The chain carries TRBV9 and TRBJ2-1, with 10 bases lining up with TRBD1. CDR1 SGDLS and CDR2 YYNGEE come from the germline V gene. CDR3 length: 15 residues. V gave up 0 bases and J gave up 9 bases; unmatched junction bases: 6. The CDR3 sequence: CASSVGDRGFSEQFF. In DNA, the CDR3 is TGTGCCAGCAGCGTAGGGGACAGGGGATTCAGTGAGCAGTTCTTC. The full variable domain, its missing parts supplied by reference TRBV9 and TRBJ2-1, is DSGVTQTPKHLITATGQRVTLRCSPRSGDLSVYWYQQSLDQGLQFLIQYYNGEERAKGNILERFSAQQFPDLHSELNLSSLELGDSALYFCASSVGDRGFSEQFFGPGTRLTVL.

The chain uses TRBV7-3 and TRBJ2-1; D might be TRBD2 (5 bases). This CDR3 has 14 residues. V was trimmed by 5 bases and J by 8 bases, leaving 16 bases between them. The germline gives CDR1 SGHTA, CDR2 FQGTGA. As DNA, the CDR3 is TGTGCCAGCAGCCCTGGGTTAGCGTTGCATGAGCAGTTCTTC. Its protein product is CASSPGLALHEQFF.

This chain connects TRBV10-1 to TRBJ2-5; D remains unclear. This CDR3 has 13 residues. The V and J ends lost 0 bases and 3 bases respectively, with 5 bases between them. Germline-derived CDR1 and CDR2 are WNHNN and SYGVQD (reference sequence). This CDR3 reads CASSESREETQYF. The CDR3 coding sequence is TGCGCCAGCAGTGAGTCAAGGGAAGAGACCCAGTACTTC.

The chain uses TRBV7-3 and TRBJ2-1; 8 bases match TRBD2. V gave up 0 bases and J gave up 5 bases; unmatched junction bases: 6. CDR1 SGHTA and CDR2 FQGTGA come from the germline V gene. The CDR3 loop spans 16 amino acids. The CDR3 nucleotides are TGTGCCAGCAGCTTAACGTCAGGTAGCGGGAACAATGAGCAGTTCTTC. Encoded protein: CASSLTSGSGNNEQFF. The whole variable domain, filled in from reference TRBV7-3 and TRBJ2-1, reads GAGVSQTPSNKVTEKGKYVELRCDPISGHTALYWYRQSLGQGPEFLIYFQGTGAADDSGLPNDRFFAVRPEGSVSTLKIQRTERGDSAVYLCASSLTSGSGNNEQFFGPGTRLTVL.

The CDR3 sequence is CAVGTGVLNTEAFF. As DNA, the CDR3 is TGTGCCGTAGGGACAGGGGTTTTGAACACTGAAGCTTTCTTT. V is TRBV6-1 and J is TRBJ1-1; TRBD1 matches at 10 bases. The length of the CDR3 is 14 residues. The V segment lost 11 bases and the J segment 0 bases; nucleotides outside the gene matches: 6. CDR1 MNHNS and CDR2 SASEGT come from the germline V gene.

Ten or more counts support this clone. V is TRBV5-6 and J is TRBJ2-1; D is ambiguous. Trimming pared 2 bases from V and 4 bases from J, leaving 7 bases between. The CDR3 has 13 residues. Germline V CDR1 and CDR2: SGHDT, YYEEEE. CDR3 coding DNA: TGTGCCAGCAGCTTCATCGGTTACAATGAGCAGTTCTTC. Translated: CASSFIGYNEQFF. The complete variable domain, with remaining parts taken from reference TRBV5-6 and TRBJ2-1, reads DAGVTQSPTHLIKTRGQQVTLRCSPKSGHDTVSWYQQALGQGPQFIFQYYEEEERQRGNFPDRFSGHQFPNYSSELNVNALLLGDSALYLCASSFIGYNEQFFGPGTRLTVL.

The chain is built from TRBV10-3 and TRBJ2-7, with D tentatively TRBD2 (6 bases). The germline gives CDR1 ENHRY, CDR2 SYGVKD. This CDR3 comprises 15 residues. V was shortened by 2 bases and J by 2 bases, with 13 bases between the two germline ends. Here the CDR3 reads CAISEGLAEPYEQYF. The CDR3 nucleotides read TGTGCCATCAGTGAGGGGTTAGCGGAACCCTACGAGCAGTACTTC.

A word on this clone: Being one base from a much bigger clone, this may be a read error. In the same sample, other DNA sequences code for this CDR3. The chain recombines TRBV5-1 with TRBJ2-2; TRBD2 matches at 12 bases. Losses at the gene ends were 4 bases for V and 3 bases for J; bases not matched to a gene: 4. This CDR3 is built from 16 residues. Germline loops: CDR1 SGHRS, CDR2 YFSETQ. The DNA of the CDR3 is TGCGCCAGCAGCCCTGGACTAGCGGGGTACACCGGGGAGCTGTTTTTT. Protein product: CASSPGLAGYTGELFF.

This chain joins TRBV5-1 and TRBJ2-1, with 9 bases lining up with TRBD1. Germline lookup yields CDR1 SGHRS and CDR2 YFSETQ. V gave up 1 base and J gave up 5 bases; unmatched junction bases: 4. The CDR3 has 15 amino acids. The CDR3 region is CASSLLGTGNNEQFF. Here the CDR3 DNA reads TGCGCCAGCAGCTTGTTAGGGACAGGGAACAATGAGCAGTTCTTC.

This clone has at least ten counts. The rearrangement links TRBV5-1 to TRBJ2-7; 7 bases align to TRBD1. CDR1 is SGHRS, CDR2 YFSETQ, per germline. The CDR3 consists of 13 residues. Unmatched junction bases numbered 3, after V lost 4 bases and J lost 2 bases. Written as DNA, the CDR3 is TGCGCCAGCAGCCGGGACAGCGCCTACGAGCAGTACTTC. Translating gives CASSRDSAYEQYF.

This chain's CDR3 is CASSVAPYSSYEQYF. DNA of the CDR3: TGTGCCAGCAGCGTAGCCCCGTATAGCTCCTACGAGCAGTACTTC. This chain joins TRBV9 and TRBJ2-5; D gene uncertain. The DNA end is more similar to TRBJ2-7, so the J call may be wrong. This CDR3 is 15 amino acids long. Germline V lookup: CDR1 SGDLS, CDR2 YYNGEE.

The chain uses TRBV6-5 and TRBJ2-2, with 7 nucleotides matching TRBD2. With 2 bases clipped from V and 1 base from J, the junction kept 1 base outside the gene matches. This CDR3 spans 15 amino acids. From germline, CDR1 is MNHEY and CDR2 SVGAGI. CDR3: CASSYASGNTGELFF. The DNA for the CDR3 is TGTGCCAGCAGTTACGCTAGCGGGAACACCGGGGAGCTGTTTTTT.

The gene calls are TRBV29-1 and TRBJ1-1, with D uncertain. Germline lookup yields CDR1 SQVTM and CDR2 ANQGSEA. This CDR3 region has 13 residues. V shed 2 bases and J shed 1 base, with 8 bases lying between them. DNA for the CDR3: TGCAGCGTTGAAAAACAACAGAACACTGAAGCTTTCTTT. Residues: CSVEKQQNTEAFF.

As concerns this clone: The sample holds other DNA sequences that translate to the same CDR3. The CDR3 sequence: CASSQERTNTGELFF. The CDR3 nucleotides read TGTGCCAGCTCACAAGAGCGGACGAACACCGGGGAGCTGTTTTTT. The J gene is TRBJ2-2, the V gene TRBV18; TRBD2 might be the D (5 bases). The CDR3 is made up of 15 amino acids. Deletions cut 4 bases from V and 0 bases from J, with 9 bases between. Germline CDR1 is KGHSH and CDR2 is LQKENI. The complete variable domain, with remaining parts taken from reference TRBV18 and TRBJ2-2, reads NAGVMQNPRHLVRRRGQEARLRCSPMKGHSHVYWYRQLPEEGLKFMVYLQKENIIDESGMPKERFSAEFPKEGPSILRIQQVVRGDSAAYFCASSQERTNTGELFFGEGSRLTVL.

This clone came up once. V and J are TRBV19 and TRBJ2-5, with 10 bases identical to TRBD2. Per germline, CDR1 LNHDA and CDR2 SQIVND (reference sequence). Trimming removed 6 bases from V and 5 bases from J; junction bases left unmatched: 9. This CDR3 has 15 residues. CDR3 region: CASSPSSGSGETQYF. The CDR3 DNA reads as TGTGCCAGTAGCCCCTCTAGCGGGAGCGGCGAGACCCAGTACTTC. The full variable domain, its missing parts supplied by reference TRBV19 and TRBJ2-5, is DGGITQSPKYLFRKEGQNVTLSCEQNLNHDAMYWYRQDPGQGLRLIYYSQIVNDFQKGDIAEGYSVSREKKESFPLTVTSAQKNPTAFYLCASSPSSGSGETQYFGPGTRLLVL.

J is TRBJ2-7 and V is TRBV13; perhaps TRBD2 as D (6 bases). This CDR3 is built from 13 residues. Trimming pared 9 bases from V and 3 bases from J, leaving 15 bases between. Germline lookup yields CDR1 PRHDT and CDR2 FYEKMQ (reference sequence). The CDR3: CASSGTLIYEQYF. In nucleotides, the CDR3 is TGTGCCAGTTCCGGGACTCTGATCTACGAGCAGTACTTC.

V usage is TRBV7-9 and J usage is TRBJ1-5; no clear D gene. CDR3 length equals 14 residues. V was cut by 1 base and J by 6 bases, with 10 bases left in between. Germline CDR1 SEHNR, CDR2 FQNEAQ (reference sequence). CDR3 in DNA: TGTGCCAGCAGCTTAGATGGTGTGGTTCAGCCCCAGCATTTT. This codes for CASSLDGVVQPQHF.

The chain couples TRBV15 to TRBJ1-2; 9 bases agree with TRBD1. The CDR3 is 15 residues long. Per germline, CDR1 LNHNV and CDR2 YYDKDF (reference sequence). With V trimmed by 0 bases and J by 3 bases, 2 bases remained unmatched. CDR3 DNA: TGTGCCACCAGCAGAGAAGGGACAGGGTACTATGGCTACACCTTC. It codes for CATSREGTGYYGYTF. The full variable domain, with the rest looked up from reference TRBV15 and TRBJ1-2, is DAMVIQNPRYQVTQFGKPVTLSCSQTLNHNVMYWYQQKSSQAPKLLFHYYDKDFNNEADTPDNFQSRRPNTSFCFLDIRSPGLGDTAMYLCATSREGTGYYGYTFGSGTRLTVV.

This chain connects TRBV11-3 to TRBJ2-2; TRBD1 might be the D (5 bases). This CDR3 is built from 12 residues. Germline CDR1 is SGHNT and CDR2 is YENEEA. The V gene lost 6 bases and the J gene lost 5 bases, with 7 bases spanning the gap. The DNA of the CDR3 is TGTGCCAGCAGACCAGGGACCGGGGAGCTGTTTTTT. Amino acids: CASRPGTGELFF.